This is a list of T cell receptor beta chains from one sample in a study of T-cell memory formation after mild COVID-19. TCRdb fed the 5' RACE reads into MiXCR, producing one record per CDR3 protein. The sample shows about 500,000 distinct CDR3 sequences, roughly 20% of them seen only once. Source material: PBMCs or a T cell subset sorted from them (not recorded which). These receptors all stem from an adult woman who had mild COVID-19 (a few samples of this study predate the infection). Cell type and time point are not known. Both conserved end residues are part of each CDR3. The D gene is left open where the match is weak. Clone size is given for some rows only: seen once, a few or many times, or a class if the clone is expanded.

D: -; length: 12; V: TRBV11-2; size: -; J: TRBJ2-1; CDR3: CASSPPWDEQFF; DNA: TGTGCCAGCAGCCCCCCGTGGGATGAGCAGTTCTTC
D: TRBD2; length: 15; V: TRBV5-1; size: few; J: TRBJ2-1; CDR3: CASSPGLAGSNEQFF; DNA: TGCGCCAGCAGCCCTGGACTAGCGGGGAGTAATGAGCAGTTCTTC
D: TRBD1; length: 14; V: TRBV12-3/TRBV12-4; size: -; J: TRBJ2-7; CDR3: CASVARDRAYEQYF; DNA: TGTGCCAGCGTCGCCAGGGACAGGGCCTACGAGCAGTACTTC
D: TRBD1; length: 15; V: TRBV11-1; size: many; J: TRBJ2-7; CDR3: CASSRGAQGAYEQYF; DNA: TGTGCCAGCAGCCGCGGGGCACAGGGGGCCTACGAGCAGTACTTC
D: -; length: 14; V: TRBV7-2; size: -; J: TRBJ2-5; CDR3: CASSPQLYQETQYF; DNA: TGTGCCAGCAGCCCCCAATTGTACCAAGAGACCCAGTACTTC
D: TRBD1; length: 13; V: TRBV29-1; size: few; J: TRBJ2-3; CDR3: CSSRTGGLDTQYF; DNA: TGCAGCTCCCGGACAGGGGGCTTAGATACGCAGTATTTT
D: -; length: 14; V: TRBV28; size: few; J: TRBJ2-3; CDR3: CASSLETSADTQYF; DNA: TGTGCCAGCAGTTTGGAGACAAGCGCAGATACGCAGTATTTT
D: TRBD2; length: 14; V: TRBV7-8; size: many; J: TRBJ2-5; CDR3: CASSPRGGRETQYF; DNA: TGTGCCAGCAGCCCTCGCGGGGGACGAGAGACCCAGTACTTC
D: -; length: 12; V: TRBV21-1; size: -; J: TRBJ1-2; CDR3: CASSTDHYGYTF; DNA: TGTGCCAGCAGCACCGACCACTATGGCTACACCTTC
D: TRBD2; length: 14; V: TRBV5-1; size: many; J: TRBJ2-5; CDR3: CASSLTSGQETQYF; DNA: TGCGCCAGCAGCTTGACTAGCGGCCAAGAGACCCAGTACTTC
D: TRBD2; length: 14; V: TRBV27; size: -; J: TRBJ2-7; CDR3: CASSQPGLADEQYF; DNA: TGTGCCAGCAGTCAACCGGGACTAGCCGACGAGCAGTACTTC
D: -; length: 12; V: TRBV7-8; size: -; J: TRBJ1-1; CDR3: CASSEANTEAFF; DNA: TGTGCCAGCAGCGAGGCGAACACTGAAGCTTTCTTT
D: TRBD2; length: 16; V: TRBV7-3; size: many; J: TRBJ2-2; CDR3: CASSSLAGGGLGELFF; DNA: TGTGCCAGCAGCTCTTTAGCGGGAGGCGGTCTCGGGGAGCTGTTTTTT
D: -; length: 16; V: TRBV9; size: few; J: TRBJ1-1; CDR3: CASSARVGGKNTEAFF; DNA: TGTGCCAGCAGCGCAAGGGTGGGGGGAAAGAACACTGAAGCTTTCTTT
D: -; length: 14; V: TRBV20-1; size: -; J: TRBJ2-3; CDR3: CSARRRTSTDTQYF; DNA: TGCAGTGCTAGGAGGCGGACTAGCACAGATACGCAGTATTTT
D: -; length: 13; V: TRBV3-1; size: -; J: TRBJ2-5; CDR3: CASSQVMRETQYF; DNA: TGTGCCAGCAGCCAAGTAATGAGAGAGACCCAGTACTTC
D: -; length: 16; V: TRBV18; size: -; J: TRBJ1-1; CDR3: CASSPLSRVGNTEAFF; DNA: TGTGCCAGCTCACCCCTGTCGAGGGTGGGGAACACTGAAGCTTTCTTT
D: -; length: 14; V: TRBV18; size: -; J: TRBJ1-1; CDR3: CASSPLPMNTEAFF; DNA: TGTGCCAGCTCACCTTTACCGATGAACACTGAAGCTTTCTTT
D: -; length: 15; V: TRBV27; size: once; J: TRBJ2-3; CDR3: CASARAVNGADTQYF; DNA: TGTGCCAGCGCAAGGGCGGTTAATGGGGCAGATACGCAGTATTTT
D: TRBD1; length: 15; V: TRBV20-1; size: -; J: TRBJ1-5; CDR3: CSARRGTGETQPQHF; DNA: TGCAGTGCTCGCCGTGGGACAGGGGAGACTCAGCCCCAGCATTTT
D: -; length: 15; V: TRBV7-2; size: -; J: TRBJ1-3; CDR3: CASSLGQKTGNTIYF; DNA: TGTGCCAGCAGCTTAGGACAGAAGACTGGAAACACCATATATTTT
D: TRBD1; length: 14; V: TRBV7-9; size: -; J: TRBJ2-5; CDR3: CASSPDRVEETQYF; DNA: TGTGCCAGCAGCCCCGACAGGGTGGAAGAGACCCAGTACTTC
D: TRBD2; length: 14; V: TRBV20-1; size: few; J: TRBJ2-1; CDR3: CSADGSSGRYEQFF; DNA: TGCAGTGCGGATGGGTCTAGCGGGAGGTATGAGCAGTTCTTC
D: -; length: 15; V: TRBV5-1; size: few; J: TRBJ1-1; CDR3: CASSSGDSLNTEAFF; DNA: TGCGCCAGCAGTTCGGGCGACAGCCTGAACACTGAAGCTTTCTTT
D: TRBD1; length: 15; V: TRBV18; size: -; J: TRBJ1-5; CDR3: CAISPGTGVNQPQHF; DNA: TGTGCCATCTCACCTGGGACAGGGGTAAATCAGCCCCAGCATTTT
D: TRBD2; length: 14; V: TRBV14; size: -; J: TRBJ2-1; CDR3: CARHASGSSNEQFF; DNA: TGTGCCAGGCACGCTAGCGGGAGCAGCAATGAGCAGTTCTTC
D: -; length: 14; V: TRBV7-6; size: few; J: TRBJ2-3; CDR3: CASSLESSTDTQYF; DNA: TGTGCCAGCAGCTTAGAGTCTAGCACAGATACGCAGTATTTT